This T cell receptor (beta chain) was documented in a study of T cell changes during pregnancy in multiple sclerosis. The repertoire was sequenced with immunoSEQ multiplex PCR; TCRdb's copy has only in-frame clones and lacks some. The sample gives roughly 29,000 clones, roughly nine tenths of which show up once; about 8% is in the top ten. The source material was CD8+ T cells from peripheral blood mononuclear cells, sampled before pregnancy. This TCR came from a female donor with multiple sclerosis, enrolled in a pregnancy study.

The chain's CDR3 is CASGLSPASEQYF. CDR3 DNA: TGTGCTAGTGGTTTGTCACCCGCCAGCGAGCAGTACTTC. J is TRBJ2-7 and V is TRBV12-5; D ambiguous. This CDR3 region has 13 residues. V dropped 2 bases and J dropped 6 bases, with 11 bases sitting between them. Germline V gives CDR1 LGHNT, CDR2 FRNRAP.